This T cell receptor beta chain appears in the sequencing data of a study of shared clonotypes between healthy human individuals. Overall study findings and caveats: Rarefaction exposed incomplete sorted-subset sequencing despite large depth. Clonotypes not shared had lower generation probabilities than those common to all four donors.

A remark on this clone: Antigen specificity is unknown.

Assay used: immunoSEQ multiplex PCR; TCRdb lists only in-frame clones, some missing. The sample has around 1.9 million clones; under 95% are singletons. As defined, naive CD8 cells were CD45RO-negative and positively selected for CCR7, with terminally differentiated effector memory CD45RA+ cells excluded. Participating donors were healthy, HIV-negative adults free of recent acute infections or vaccinations. The specimen sequenced was naive CD8+ T cells from PBMCs. The source of this sequence is a man between 18 and 29 years old in good health. Some clones in this sample may be carry-over from other donors' samples.

CDR3 residues: CASSLEDGIPYEQYF. The CDR3 region has the DNA TGTGCCAGCAGCTTAGAAGACGGAATCCCTTACGAGCAGTACTTC. The chain combines TRBV7-8 with TRBJ2-7; the D is unclear. The CDR3 is made up of 15 amino acids. Between the trimmed V and J ends, which lost 1 base and 4 bases, there was a span of 14 bases. Germline V lookup: CDR1 SGHVS, CDR2 FQNEAQ.